Only a few counts were recorded for the clone carrying this TCR beta chain. Its antigen is currently unknown. These data originate in a study of cytomegalovirus exposure and HLA in healthy donors. Findings of the study overall: The study found most TCR sequences rare, yet found some public TCRs in many donors. Differences between HLA loci emerged in a later analysis of TCR association rates, with DRB1 most and HLA-C fewest.

The V end was cut by 5 bases, the J end by 5 bases, with 12 bases between. CDR3 length: 13 residues. Germline CDR1 is SEHNR and CDR2 is FQNEAQ (reference sequence). The PCR had 60 Vbeta and 13 Jbeta primers. The protocol was immunoSEQ multiplex PCR, while the TCRdb copy is restricted to in-frame clones and leaves out a portion. The data hold around 150,000 clones, with about 80% observed a single time. This sequence was found in a young man in good health and CMV-seronegative. Sequencing used PBMCs. The V gene is TRBV7-9, the J gene TRBJ1-1; D not resolved. For the CDR3, the DNA is TGTGCCAGCAGCCGTCCCCGAGGGACTGAAGCTTTCTTT. This sequence encodes CASSRPRGTEAFF.